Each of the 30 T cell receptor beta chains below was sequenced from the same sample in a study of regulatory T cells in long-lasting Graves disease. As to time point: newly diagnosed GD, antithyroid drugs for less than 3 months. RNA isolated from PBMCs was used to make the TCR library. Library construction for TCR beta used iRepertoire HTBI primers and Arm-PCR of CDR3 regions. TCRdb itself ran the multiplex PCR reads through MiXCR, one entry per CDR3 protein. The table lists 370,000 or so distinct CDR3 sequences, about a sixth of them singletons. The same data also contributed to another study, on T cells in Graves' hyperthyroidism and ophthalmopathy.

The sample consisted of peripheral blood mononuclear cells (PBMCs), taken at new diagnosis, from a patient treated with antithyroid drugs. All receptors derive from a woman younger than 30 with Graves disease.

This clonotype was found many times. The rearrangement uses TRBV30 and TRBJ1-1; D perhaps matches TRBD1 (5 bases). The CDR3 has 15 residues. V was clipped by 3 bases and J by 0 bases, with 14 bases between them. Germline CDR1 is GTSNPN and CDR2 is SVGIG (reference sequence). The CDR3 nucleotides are TGTGCCTGGAGATCCGTCGGACATCTGAACACTGAAGCTTTCTTT. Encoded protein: CAWRSVGHLNTEAFF.

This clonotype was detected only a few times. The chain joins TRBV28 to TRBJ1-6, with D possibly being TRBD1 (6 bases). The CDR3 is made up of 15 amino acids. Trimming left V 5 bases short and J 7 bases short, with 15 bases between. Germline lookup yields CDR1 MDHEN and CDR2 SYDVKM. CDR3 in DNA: TGTGCCAGCAGTGAAACAGGGTCGGGCAATTCACCCCTCCACTTT. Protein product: CASSETGSGNSPLHF. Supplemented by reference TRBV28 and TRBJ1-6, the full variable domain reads DVKVTQSSRYLVKRTGEKVFLECVQDMDHENMFWYRQDPGLGLRLIYFSYDVKMKEKGDIPEGYSVSREKKERFSLILESASTNQTSMYLCASSETGSGNSPLHFGNGTRLTVT.

CDR3 DNA: TGTGCCACCAGCAGATCCAGGGGGAGCAATCAGCCCCAGCATTTT. Residues: CATSRSRGSNQPQHF. The chain uses TRBV15 and TRBJ1-5, with 7 bases aligning to TRBD1. Germline V gene sequence: CDR1 LNHNV, CDR2 YYDKDF (reference sequence). After removal of 2 bases from V and 1 base from J, the junction contained 2 bases not matched to a gene. This CDR3 has 15 residues.

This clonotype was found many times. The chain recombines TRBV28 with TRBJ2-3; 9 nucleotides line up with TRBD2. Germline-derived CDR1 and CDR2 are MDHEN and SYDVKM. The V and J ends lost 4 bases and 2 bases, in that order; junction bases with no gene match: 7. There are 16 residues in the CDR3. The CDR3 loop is CASSSFAGGNTDTQYF. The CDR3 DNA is TGTGCCAGCAGTTCCTTTGCGGGGGGGAACACAGATACGCAGTATTTT.

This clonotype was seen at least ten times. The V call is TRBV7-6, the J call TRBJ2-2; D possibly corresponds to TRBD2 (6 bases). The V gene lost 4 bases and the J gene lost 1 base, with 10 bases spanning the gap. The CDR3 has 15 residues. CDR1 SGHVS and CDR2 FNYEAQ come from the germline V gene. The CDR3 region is CASSSDYRNTGELFF. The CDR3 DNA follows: TGTGCCAGCAGCTCGGACTACCGGAACACCGGGGAGCTGTTTTTT.

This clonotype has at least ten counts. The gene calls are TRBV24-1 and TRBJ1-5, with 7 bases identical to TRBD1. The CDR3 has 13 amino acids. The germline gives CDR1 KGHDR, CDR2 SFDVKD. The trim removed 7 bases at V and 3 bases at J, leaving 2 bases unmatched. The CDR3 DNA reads TGTGCCACCAGGGACAGGCACAATCAGCCCCAGCATTTT. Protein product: CATRDRHNQPQHF.

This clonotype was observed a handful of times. The CDR3 coding sequence is TGCAGCGTTGAAGCGTCTTGGGGGACTCCCACAGATACGCAGTATTTT. Translation gives CSVEASWGTPTDTQYF. The V call is TRBV29-1, the J call TRBJ2-3; the D gene is possibly TRBD2 (6 bases). Germline V gives CDR1 SQVTM, CDR2 ANQGSEA. The CDR3 extends over 16 amino acids. Trimming stripped 1 base from V and 2 bases from J, with 16 bases between.

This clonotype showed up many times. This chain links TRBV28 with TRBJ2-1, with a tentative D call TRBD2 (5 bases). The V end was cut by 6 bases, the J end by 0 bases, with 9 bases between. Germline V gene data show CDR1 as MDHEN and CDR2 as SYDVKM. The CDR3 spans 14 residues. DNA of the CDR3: TGTGCCAGCAGCGGGGTTAGCTCCTACAATGAGCAGTTCTTC. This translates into CASSGVSSYNEQFF.

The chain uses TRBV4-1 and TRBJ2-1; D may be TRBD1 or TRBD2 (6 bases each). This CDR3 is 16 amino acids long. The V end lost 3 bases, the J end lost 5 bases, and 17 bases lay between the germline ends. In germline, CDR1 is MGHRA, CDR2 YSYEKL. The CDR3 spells CASSHLLERGDNEQFF. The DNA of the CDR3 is TGCGCCAGCAGCCACCTACTAGAGAGGGGGGACAATGAGCAGTTCTTC.

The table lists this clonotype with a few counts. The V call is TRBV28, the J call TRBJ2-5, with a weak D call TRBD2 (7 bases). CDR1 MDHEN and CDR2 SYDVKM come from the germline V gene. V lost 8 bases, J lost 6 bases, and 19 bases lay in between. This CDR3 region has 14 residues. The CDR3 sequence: CASSGWGGLKTQYF. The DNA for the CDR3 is TGTGCCAGCTCAGGGTGGGGGGGCTTGAAGACCCAGTACTTC.

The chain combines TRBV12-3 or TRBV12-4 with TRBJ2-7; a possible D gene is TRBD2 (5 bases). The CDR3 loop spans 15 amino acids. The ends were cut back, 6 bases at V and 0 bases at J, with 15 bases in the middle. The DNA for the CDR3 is TGTGCCAGCAGCCGAAGCGGAACTTACTCCTACGAGCAGTACTTC. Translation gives CASSRSGTYSYEQYF.

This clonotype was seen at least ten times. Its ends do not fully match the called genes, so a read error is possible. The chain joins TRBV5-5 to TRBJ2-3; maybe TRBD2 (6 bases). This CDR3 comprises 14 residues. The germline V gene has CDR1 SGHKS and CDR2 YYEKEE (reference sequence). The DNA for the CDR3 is TGCGCCAGCAGCGCCGGGACTAGCACAGATACGCAGTATTTT. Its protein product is CASSAGTSTDTQYF.

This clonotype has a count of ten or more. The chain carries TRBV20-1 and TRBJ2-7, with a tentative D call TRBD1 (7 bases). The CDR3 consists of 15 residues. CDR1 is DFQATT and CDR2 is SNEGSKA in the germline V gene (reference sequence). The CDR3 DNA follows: TGCAGCGTTCAGGGGGGACTGGGGTACTCCTACGAGCAGTACTTC. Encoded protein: CSVQGGLGYSYEQYF.

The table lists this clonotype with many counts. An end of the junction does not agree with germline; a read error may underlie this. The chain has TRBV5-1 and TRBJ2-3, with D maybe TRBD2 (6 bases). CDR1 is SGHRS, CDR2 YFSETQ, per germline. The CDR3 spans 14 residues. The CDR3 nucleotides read TGTGCCAGCAGGCTTGGAGGGGACACAGATACGCAGTATTTT. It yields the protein CASRLGGDTDTQYF.

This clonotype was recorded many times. In nucleotides, the CDR3 is TGTGCCAGCACCTCTTTCGGTTCTGGGACCGGGGAGCTGTTTTTT. It is translated as CASTSFGSGTGELFF. The chain couples TRBV28 to TRBJ2-2; D gene unclear. CDR1 MDHEN and CDR2 SYDVKM come from the germline V gene. V dropped 7 bases and J dropped 5 bases, with 17 bases sitting between them. This CDR3 has 15 amino acids.

The CDR3 DNA follows: TGTGCCAGCAGCCGGACAGGGGGCATCGAGACCCAGTACTTC. Translated: CASSRTGGIETQYF. V and J are TRBV7-9 and TRBJ2-5; 11 bases line up with TRBD1. Germline CDR1 reads SEHNR; CDR2 reads FQNEAQ (reference sequence). The length of the CDR3 is 14 residues. The V and J ends lost 5 bases and 5 bases, in that order; junction bases with no gene match: 4.

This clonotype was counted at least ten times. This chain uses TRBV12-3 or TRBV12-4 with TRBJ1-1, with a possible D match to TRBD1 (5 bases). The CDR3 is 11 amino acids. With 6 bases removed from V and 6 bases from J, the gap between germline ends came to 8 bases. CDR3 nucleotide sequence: TGTGCCAGCAGCAGGGTTTCTGAAGCTTTCTTT. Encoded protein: CASSRVSEAFF.

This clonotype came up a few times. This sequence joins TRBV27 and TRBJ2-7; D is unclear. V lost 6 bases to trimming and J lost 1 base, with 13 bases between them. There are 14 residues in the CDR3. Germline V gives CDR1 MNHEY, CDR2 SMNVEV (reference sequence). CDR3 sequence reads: CASRRLPVSYEQYF. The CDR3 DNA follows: TGTGCCAGCAGGAGACTTCCCGTTTCCTACGAGCAGTACTTC.

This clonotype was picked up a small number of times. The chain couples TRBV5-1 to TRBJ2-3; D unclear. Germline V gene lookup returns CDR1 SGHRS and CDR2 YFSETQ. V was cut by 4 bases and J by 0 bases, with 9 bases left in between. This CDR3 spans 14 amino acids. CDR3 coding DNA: TGCGCCAGCAGCATCAGTCAAAGCACAGATACGCAGTATTTT. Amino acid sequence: CASSISQSTDTQYF.

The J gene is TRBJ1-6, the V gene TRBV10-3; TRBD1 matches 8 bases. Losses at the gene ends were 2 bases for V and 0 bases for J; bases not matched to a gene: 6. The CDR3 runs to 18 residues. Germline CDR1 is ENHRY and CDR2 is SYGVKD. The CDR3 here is CAISETGGSGSYNSPLHF. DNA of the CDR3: TGTGCCATCAGTGAGACAGGGGGAAGCGGCTCCTATAATTCACCCCTCCACTTT.

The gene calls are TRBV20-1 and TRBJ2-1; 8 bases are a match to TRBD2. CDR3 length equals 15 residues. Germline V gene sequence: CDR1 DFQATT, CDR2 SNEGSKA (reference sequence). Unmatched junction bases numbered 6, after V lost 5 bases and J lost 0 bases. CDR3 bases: TGCAGTGCTGATTTAGCGGGACACTCCTACAATGAGCAGTTCTTC. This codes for CSADLAGHSYNEQFF.

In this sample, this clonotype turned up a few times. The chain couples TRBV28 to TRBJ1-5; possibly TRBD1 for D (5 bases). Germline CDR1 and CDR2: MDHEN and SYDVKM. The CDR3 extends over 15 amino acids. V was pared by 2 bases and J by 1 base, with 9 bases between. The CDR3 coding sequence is TGTGCCAGCAGTTTACTGGGGCGGAGCAATCAGCCCCAGCATTTT. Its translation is CASSLLGRSNQPQHF.

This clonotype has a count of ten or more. Here the CDR3 DNA reads TGTGCCAGCTCACCACCGGGGGGGTCTGGGGCCAACGTCCTGACTTTC. Translation gives CASSPPGGSGANVLTF. The chain links TRBV18 to TRBJ2-6; 7 positions agree with TRBD2. The CDR3 spans 16 residues. With V trimmed by 0 bases and J by 1 base, 0 bases remained unmatched. Germline values: CDR1 KGHSH, CDR2 LQKENI.

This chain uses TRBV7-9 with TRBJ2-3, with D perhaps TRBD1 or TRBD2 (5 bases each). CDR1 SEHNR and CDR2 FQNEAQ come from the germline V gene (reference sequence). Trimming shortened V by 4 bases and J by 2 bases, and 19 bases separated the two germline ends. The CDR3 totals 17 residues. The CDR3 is CASSSTPGTLFTDTQYF. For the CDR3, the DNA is TGTGCCAGCAGCTCCACTCCCGGGACCCTATTCACAGATACGCAGTATTTT.

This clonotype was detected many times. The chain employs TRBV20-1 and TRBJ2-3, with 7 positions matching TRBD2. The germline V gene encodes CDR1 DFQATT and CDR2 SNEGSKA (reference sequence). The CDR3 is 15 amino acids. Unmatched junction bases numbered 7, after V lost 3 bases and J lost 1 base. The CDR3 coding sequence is TGCAGTGCTAGTGTACTAGCGACTCGCACAGATACGCAGTATTTT. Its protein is CSASVLATRTDTQYF.

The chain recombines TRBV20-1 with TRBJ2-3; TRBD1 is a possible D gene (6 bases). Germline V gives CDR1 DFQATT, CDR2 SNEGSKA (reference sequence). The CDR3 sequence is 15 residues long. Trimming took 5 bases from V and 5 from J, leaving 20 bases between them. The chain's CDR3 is CSASTGENLRDTQYF. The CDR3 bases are TGCAGTGCTTCGACAGGAGAAAACCTCAGAGATACGCAGTATTTT.

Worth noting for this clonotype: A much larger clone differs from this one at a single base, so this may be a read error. CDR3 sequence reads: CASSEPPGLELAPELFF. Written as DNA, the CDR3 is TGTGCCAGCAGTGAGCCCCCGGGACTGGAGTTGGCACCGGAGCTGTTTTTT. The gene calls are TRBV6-1 and TRBJ2-2, with D perhaps TRBD2 (6 bases). The CDR3 contains 17 residues. From germline, CDR1 is MNHNS and CDR2 SASEGT. The V gene lost 3 bases and the J gene lost 10 bases, with 24 bases spanning the gap.

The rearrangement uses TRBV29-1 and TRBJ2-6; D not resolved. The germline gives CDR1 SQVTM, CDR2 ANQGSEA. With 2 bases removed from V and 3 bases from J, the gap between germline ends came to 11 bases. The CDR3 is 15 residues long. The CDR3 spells CSVEIRRLGANVLTF. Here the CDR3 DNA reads TGCAGCGTTGAAATTCGCCGCCTTGGGGCCAACGTCCTGACTTTC. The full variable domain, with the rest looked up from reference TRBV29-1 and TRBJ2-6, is SAVISQKPSRDICQRGTSLTIQCQVDSQVTMMFWYRQQPGQSLTLIATANQGSEATYESGFVIDKFPISRPNLTFSTLTVSNMSPEDSSIYLCSVEIRRLGANVLTFGAGSRLTVL.

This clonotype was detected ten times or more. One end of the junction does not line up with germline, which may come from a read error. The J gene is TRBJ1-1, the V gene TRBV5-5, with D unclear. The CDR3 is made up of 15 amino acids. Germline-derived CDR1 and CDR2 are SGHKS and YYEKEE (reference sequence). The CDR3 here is CASSSMDPTVSEAFF. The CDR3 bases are TGCGCCAGCAGCTCCATGGACCCAACGGTTAGTGAAGCTTTCTTT.

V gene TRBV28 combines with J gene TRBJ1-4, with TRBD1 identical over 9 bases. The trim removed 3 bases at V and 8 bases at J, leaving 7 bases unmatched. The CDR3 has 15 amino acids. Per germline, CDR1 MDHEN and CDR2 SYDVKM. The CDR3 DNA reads TGTGCCAGCAGTTTCGGCGGGACAGGGAACGAAAAACTGTTTTTT. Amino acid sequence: CASSFGGTGNEKLFF.